This entry describes one TCR beta chain. What it binds is not known. The method was immunoSEQ multiplex PCR; TCRdb's version includes in-frame clones alone and lacks a portion of them. Among roughly 200,000 clones listed, just over 90% were seen once. The germline V and J ends were trimmed by 4 bases and 9 bases, with 19 bases remaining between them. The CDR3 is made up of 15 amino acids. Germline V CDR1 and CDR2: MGHRA, YSYEKL. The record originates from a study of T cell responses to AZD1222 COVID-19 vaccine. Study-wide findings and caveats: Reportedly, nearly half of unique spike TCRs recognized epitopes outside B.1.351/B.1.1.7 mutations. Most donors were white British and more were female, and clonal diversity was possibly underestimated.

The clonotype comes from an adult in good health. Here the sequenced sample was peripheral blood, taken on day 0 of MenACWY control vaccination. J is TRBJ2-1 and V is TRBV4-1; a weak D match, TRBD1 (6 bases). Written as DNA, the CDR3 is TGCGCCAGCAGCCGCCAGGAGTCAGGGGTGAGTGAGCAGTTCTTC. Translated, it gives CASSRQESGVSEQFF.